This T cell receptor (beta chain) was sequenced for a study of T cell clusters in autoimmune cytopenias. The study, taken as a whole, reports: The T cell clusters came from computational analysis alone and lack functional validation. TRB repertoire shifts in secondary cytopenia and chronic lymphocytic leukemia mostly reflected lymphoma, not autoimmunity.

TRB was amplified by touch-down multiplex PCR, primer pools A and B combined. From the multiplex PCR reads, TCRdb lists one entry per CDR3 protein and no DNA. This sample's clone table lists fewer than 6,500 distinct CDR3 sequences. The CDR3 has 17 residues. The germline gives CDR1 SGHDN, CDR2 FVKESK. TRB amplification used approximately 250 ng of peripheral blood genomic DNA. About this clonotype itself: Antigen unknown.

Sequenced: peripheral blood. This chain links TRBV14 with TRBJ2-3; TCRdb's D gene call, TRBD2, goes unchecked for lack of DNA. This sequence was found in a human donor with an autoimmune cytopenia or autoimmune hepatitis (not recorded which). The CDR3 region is CASSFRLAGGPTDTQYF.